Below, 27 T cell receptor beta chains from the same sample are listed, as sequenced in a study of response to subunit inactivated influenza vaccine. In TCRdb, the RT-PCR reads were re-called with MiXCR into one record per CDR3 protein. The repertoire holds about 540,000 distinct CDR3 sequences, under 30% seen once, with 2.8% in the top ten. These records were also assigned to another study, of T cells expressing NK-cell markers. According to that study: The authors generated TCR beta cDNA through 5'RACE template switching with UMIs.

The sequences come from CD4+ T cells sorted from PBMCs, collected about 11 days after vaccination. The source is a man between 45 and 60 years old who received an inactivated influenza vaccine.

The V call is TRBV2, the J call TRBJ2-5; no clear D gene. Per the germline V gene, CDR1 is SNHLY and CDR2 is FYNNEI. There are 11 residues in the CDR3. V lost 8 bases and J lost 5, with 9 bases in between. The CDR3 spells CASGVSETQYF. The CDR3 DNA follows: TGTGCCAGCGGAGTAAGTGAGACCCAGTACTTC.

V usage is TRBV7-2 and J usage is TRBJ1-3; D is undetermined. CDR1 and CDR2 from the germline V gene are SGHTA and FQGNSA. The ends were cut back, 4 bases at V and 5 bases at J, with 12 bases in the middle. This CDR3 is built from 14 residues. CDR3 DNA sequence: TGTGCCAGCAGCTCACAGCCATTTCGAAACACCATATATTTT. Protein product: CASSSQPFRNTIYF. The entire variable domain, with the rest obtained from reference TRBV7-2 and TRBJ1-3, is as follows: GAGVSQSPSNKVTEKGKDVELRCDPISGHTALYWYRQSLGQGLEFLIYFQGNSAPDKSGLPSDRFSAERTGGSVSTLTIQRTQQEDSAVYLCASSSQPFRNTIYFGEGSWLTVV.

The chain joins TRBV5-1 to TRBJ2-7; D is perhaps TRBD1 (5 bases). V was trimmed by 4 bases and J by 2 bases, leaving 16 bases between them. This CDR3 has 15 residues. Germline CDR1 reads SGHRS; CDR2 reads YFSETQ. The CDR3: CASSPRTDKTYEQYF. CDR3 nucleotides: TGCGCCAGCAGCCCCCGAACGGACAAGACCTACGAGCAGTACTTC. Drawing the rest from reference TRBV5-1 and TRBJ2-7, the complete variable domain is KAGVTQTPRYLIKTRGQQVTLSCSPISGHRSVSWYQQTPGQGLQFLFEYFSETQRNKGNFPGRFSGRQFSNSRSEMNVSTLELGDSALYLCASSPRTDKTYEQYFGPGTRLTVT.

A few counts support this clonotype. The chain is built from TRBV4-3 and TRBJ1-3; the D is unclear. The CDR3 contains 16 residues. Germline CDR1 LGHNA, CDR2 YSLEER. The V and J ends lost 1 base and 0 bases respectively, with 10 bases between them. The CDR3 sequence is CASSQVRASSGNTIYF. The CDR3 nucleotides read TGCGCCAGCAGCCAAGTTCGGGCATCCTCTGGAAACACCATATATTTT.

This clonotype was recorded a few times. The chain is built from TRBV5-6 and TRBJ1-1; 8 bases are shared with TRBD1. Trimming took 4 bases from V and 11 from J; bases not matched to a gene: 7. The CDR3 covers 12 residues. Germline CDR1 is SGHDT and CDR2 is YYEEEE. In DNA, the CDR3 is TGTGCCAGCAGCCCCGGGACAGGTCAGGCTTTCTTT. As protein: CASSPGTGQAFF.

V and J are TRBV6-5 and TRBJ1-2; 7 bases map to TRBD1. V dropped 4 bases and J dropped 2; count of bases not matched to a gene: 13. CDR1 and CDR2 (germline): MNHEY, SVGAGI. This CDR3 is built from 17 residues. In nucleotides, the CDR3 is TGTGCCAGCAGTTCCGGGATCAGGACAGGAGTGAACTATGGCTACACCTTC. This gives the protein CASSSGIRTGVNYGYTF.

The sample holds a few counts of this clonotype. This rearrangement joins TRBV29-1 to TRBJ2-3; 7 bases match TRBD2. V trimming: 4 bases; J trimming: 4 bases; junction bases outside the gene matches: 5. This CDR3 comprises 13 residues. Looked up from germline, CDR1 is SQVTM and CDR2 is ANQGSEA. For the CDR3, the DNA is TGCAGCGTTGGGACTAGGTTCGCAGATACGCAGTATTTT. Its protein product is CSVGTRFADTQYF.

J is TRBJ2-1 and V is TRBV24-1; 11 bases are shared with TRBD1. J lost 3 bases, V lost 0 bases, and 0 bases had no gene match. Germline V gives CDR1 KGHDR, CDR2 SFDVKD. The CDR3 length is 16 residues. CDR3 coding DNA: TGTGCCACCAGTGATTTGGGGACAGGGGGCTACAATGAGCAGTTCTTC. Amino acids: CATSDLGTGGYNEQFF.

The chain couples TRBV20-1 to TRBJ1-2; tentatively, D is TRBD1 (5 bases). The CDR3 is made up of 14 amino acids. Looked up from germline, CDR1 is DFQATT and CDR2 is SNEGSKA (reference sequence). The germline V and J ends were trimmed by 6 bases and 5 bases, with 19 bases remaining between them. In DNA, the CDR3 is TGCAGTGCCGATCCACCCGGGACCTCGTATGGCTACACCTTC. This encodes CSADPPGTSYGYTF.

This clonotype was counted a few times. The rearrangement links TRBV3-1 to TRBJ1-2; 9 nucleotides match TRBD1. CDR3 length: 13 amino acids. V shed 1 base, J shed 8 bases, and the junction held 2 bases outside the gene matches. The germline V gene encodes CDR1 LGHDT and CDR2 YNNKEL (reference sequence). The CDR3 reads CASSQGQGVGYTF. The CDR3 DNA sequence: TGTGCCAGCAGCCAAGGACAGGGGGTCGGCTACACCTTC.

Many counts were recorded for this clonotype. The rearrangement links TRBV11-2 to TRBJ1-5; D unresolved. V shed 4 bases and J shed 5 bases, with 9 bases lying between them. Germline V CDR1 and CDR2: SGHAT, FQNNGV. This CDR3 is 13 amino acids long. The CDR3 DNA is TGTGCCAGCAGCTCAGACCCCTATCAGCCCCAGCATTTT. Translating it yields CASSSDPYQPQHF.

This clonotype showed up just a few times. The chain employs TRBV7-9 and TRBJ1-2; possibly TRBD1 for D (6 bases). Germline V gives CDR1 SEHNR, CDR2 FQNEAQ (reference sequence). The V and J ends lost 6 bases and 4 bases respectively, with 18 bases between them. CDR3 length: 15 amino acids. CDR3 coding DNA: TGTGCCAGCAGTCCCGCGCAGGGGATAGGCTATGGCTACACCTTC. Translating gives CASSPAQGIGYGYTF. The full variable domain, its missing parts supplied by reference TRBV7-9 and TRBJ1-2, is DTGVSQNPRHKITKRGQNVTFRCDPISEHNRLYWYRQTLGQGPEFLTYFQNEAQLEKSRLLSDRFSAERPKGSFSTLEIQRTEQGDSAMYLCASSPAQGIGYGYTFGSGTRLTVV.

This clonotype was picked up many times. V usage is TRBV7-2 and J usage is TRBJ2-1; D may be TRBD1 (6 bases). Germline values: CDR1 SGHTA, CDR2 FQGNSA. The V and J ends lost 3 bases and 9 bases respectively, with 15 bases between them. The CDR3 runs to 14 residues. The CDR3 here is CASSFTGYRTEQFF. CDR3 DNA: TGTGCCAGCAGCTTTACAGGGTACCGGACTGAGCAGTTCTTC.

CDR3 loop: CASRCTGTSTDTQYF. The CDR3 nucleotides are TGTGCCAGCAGATGTACCGGGACAAGCACAGATACGCAGTATTTT. V is TRBV7-9 and J is TRBJ2-3; D perhaps matches TRBD1 (6 bases). The CDR3 runs to 15 residues. The germline V gene has CDR1 SEHNR and CDR2 FQNEAQ (reference sequence). Trimming removed 6 bases from V and 0 bases from J, with 13 bases in between.

The J gene is TRBJ2-5, the V gene TRBV6-1; no reliable D call. CDR3 length equals 15 residues. V dropped 6 bases and J dropped 3 bases, with 17 bases sitting between them. Germline CDR1 reads MNHNS; CDR2 reads SASEGT. In DNA, the CDR3 is TGTGCCAGCAGACCATCCTTAGGGCGCGAAGAGACCCAGTACTTC. It specifies CASRPSLGREETQYF.

The chain has TRBV28 and TRBJ1-2; tentative D call: TRBD1 (5 bases). The CDR3 contains 15 residues. Germline V CDR1 and CDR2: MDHEN, SYDVKM. V dropped 6 bases and J dropped 4 bases, with 18 bases sitting between them. The CDR3 here is CASSPLDRQGYGYTF. Written as DNA, the CDR3 is TGTGCCAGCAGCCCTTTAGACAGACAAGGCTATGGCTACACCTTC.

The chain combines TRBV2 with TRBJ2-1; 11 positions agree with TRBD2. V was clipped by 10 bases and J by 3 bases; unmatched bases: 11. CDR1 and CDR2 from the germline V gene are SNHLY and FYNNEI. CDR3 size: 16 residues. The CDR3 sequence is CATGVLAGVGYNEQFF. The CDR3 DNA is TGTGCCACAGGGGTACTAGCGGGAGTAGGCTACAATGAGCAGTTCTTC.

This clonotype appeared a few times. The chain employs TRBV7-9 and TRBJ2-7; D not resolved. The V end lost 5 bases, the J end lost 6 bases, and 20 bases lay between the germline ends. Germline V gene lookup returns CDR1 SEHNR and CDR2 FQNEAQ (reference sequence). This CDR3 is 15 amino acids long. This CDR3 reads CASSPDGSRIGEQYF. The CDR3 DNA reads as TGTGCCAGCAGCCCCGATGGGTCCAGAATCGGCGAGCAGTACTTC.

The gene calls are TRBV4-3 and TRBJ2-1, with unresolved D. Germline V lookup: CDR1 LGHNA, CDR2 YSLEER. The CDR3 loop spans 14 amino acids. V lost 6 bases and J lost 7, with 16 bases in between. CDR3 sequence reads: CASRPGPGRNEQFF. In DNA form, the CDR3 reads TGCGCCAGCAGGCCCGGCCCGGGCAGGAATGAGCAGTTCTTC.

The chain recombines TRBV7-3 with TRBJ2-5; D is perhaps TRBD2 (5 bases). CDR1 and CDR2 from the germline V gene are SGHTA and FQGTGA. The V end lost 4 bases, the J end lost 5 bases, and 11 bases lay between the germline ends. The CDR3 is 13 amino acids. The CDR3 sequence is CASSSRTAETQYF. CDR3 nucleotide sequence: TGTGCCAGCAGCTCCCGGACTGCGGAGACCCAGTACTTC. Full variable domain (rest looked up from reference TRBV7-3 and TRBJ2-5): GAGVSQTPSNKVTEKGKYVELRCDPISGHTALYWYRQSLGQGPEFLIYFQGTGAADDSGLPNDRFFAVRPEGSVSTLKIQRTERGDSAVYLCASSSRTAETQYFGPGTRLLVL.

The chain recombines TRBV5-1 with TRBJ2-3; D is possibly TRBD1 (5 bases). Germline-derived CDR1 and CDR2 are SGHRS and YFSETQ. The CDR3 has 14 residues. The V gene lost 0 bases and the J gene lost 5 bases, with 10 bases spanning the gap. The CDR3 DNA follows: TGCGCCAGCAGCTTGGAAGCAGGGATAGATACGCAGTATTTT. Protein product: CASSLEAGIDTQYF.

The chain is built from TRBV30 and TRBJ2-5; 11 nucleotides match TRBD2. Germline values: CDR1 GTSNPN, CDR2 SVGIG (reference sequence). The CDR3 loop spans 15 amino acids. Trimming took 1 base from V and 5 from J; bases not matched to a gene: 6. The CDR3: CAWSGNSGGVETQYF. The CDR3 DNA is TGTGCCTGGAGTGGAAATAGCGGGGGGGTGGAGACCCAGTACTTC.

This chain links TRBV28 with TRBJ2-1, with D tentatively TRBD1 or TRBD2 (5 bases each). The length of the CDR3 is 16 residues. The germline CDR1 and CDR2 sequences are MDHEN and SYDVKM. V lost 3 bases and J lost 0, with 12 bases in between. The chain's CDR3 is CASSFLGGASYNEQFF. The CDR3 coding sequence is TGTGCCAGCAGTTTTCTTGGGGGAGCCTCCTACAATGAGCAGTTCTTC.

This clonotype was detected only a few times. This chain uses TRBV20-1 with TRBJ1-2; the D is unclear. The V gene's germline CDR1 is DFQATT and CDR2 SNEGSKA (reference sequence). V gave up 0 bases and J gave up 2 bases, with 7 bases separating them. The length of the CDR3 is 13 residues. The CDR3 DNA sequence: TGCAGTGCTAGAGACTACACAAACTATGGCTACACCTTC. Translation: CSARDYTNYGYTF.

This chain links TRBV7-2 with TRBJ2-5; D ambiguous. V was pared by 0 bases and J by 7 bases, with 9 bases between. Germline CDR1 and CDR2: SGHTA and FQGNSA. The CDR3 extends over 13 amino acids. Here the CDR3 DNA reads TGTGCCAGCAGCTTAGCTCAACAGCGGACCCAGTACTTC. Residues: CASSLAQQRTQYF.

J is TRBJ2-7 and V is TRBV10-3, with D perhaps TRBD2 (7 bases). CDR3 size: 15 residues. The germline V gene encodes CDR1 ENHRY and CDR2 SYGVKD. The germline V and J ends were trimmed by 0 bases and 3 bases, with 12 bases remaining between them. CDR3 nucleotides: TGTGCCATCAGTGAGTCAGGGGGGGCGATCTACGAGCAGTACTTC. It translates to CAISESGGAIYEQYF.

This clonotype was picked up a small number of times. V and J are TRBV7-2 and TRBJ2-3; D gene uncertain. This CDR3 spans 15 amino acids. Germline loops: CDR1 SGHTA, CDR2 FQGNSA. V gave up 5 bases and J gave up 2 bases, with 14 bases separating them. The DNA for the CDR3 is TGTGCCAGCAGCCCCGGGTATCGGTCCACAGATACGCAGTATTTT. Its protein is CASSPGYRSTDTQYF.